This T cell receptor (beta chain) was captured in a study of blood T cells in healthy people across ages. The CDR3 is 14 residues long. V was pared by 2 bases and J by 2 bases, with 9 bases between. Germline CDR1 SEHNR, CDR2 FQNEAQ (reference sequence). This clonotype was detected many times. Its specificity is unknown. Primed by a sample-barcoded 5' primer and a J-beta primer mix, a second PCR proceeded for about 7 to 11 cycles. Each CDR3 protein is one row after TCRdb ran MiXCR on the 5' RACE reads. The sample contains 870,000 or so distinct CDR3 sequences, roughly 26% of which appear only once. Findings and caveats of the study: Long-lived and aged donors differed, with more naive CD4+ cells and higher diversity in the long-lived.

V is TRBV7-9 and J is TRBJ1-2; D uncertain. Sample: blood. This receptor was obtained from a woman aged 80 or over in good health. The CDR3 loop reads CASSLRGPNYGYTF. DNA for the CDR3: TGTGCCAGCAGCTTACGAGGGCCCAACTATGGCTACACCTTC.